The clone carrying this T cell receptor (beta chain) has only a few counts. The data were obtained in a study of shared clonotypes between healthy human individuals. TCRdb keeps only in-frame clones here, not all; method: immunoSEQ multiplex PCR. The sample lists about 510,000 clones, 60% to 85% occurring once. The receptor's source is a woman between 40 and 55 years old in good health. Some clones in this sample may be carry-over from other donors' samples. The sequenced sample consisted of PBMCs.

The DNA of the CDR3 is TGTGCCAGCAGTCCTGCCCTAGCGGGAGTTGTCTACGAGCAGTACTTC. It is translated as CASSPALAGVVYEQYF. This sequence joins TRBV27 and TRBJ2-7; 10 bases are a match to TRBD2. The CDR3 sequence is 16 residues long. From germline, CDR1 is MNHEY and CDR2 SMNVEV (reference sequence). V was clipped by 5 bases and J by 3 bases; unmatched bases: 10.